The 9 T cell receptor beta chains in this list originate from one sample, sequenced in a study of blood T cell repertoires in COVID-19. This table comes from immunoSEQ multiplex PCR, and its TCRdb copy is limited to in-frame clones, with some not included. The sample contains some 370,000 clones, roughly 90% of which appear only once. The specimen was peripheral blood. These receptors were obtained from a young man with active or convalescent COVID-19.

The V call is TRBV4-2, the J call TRBJ2-7; TRBD2 agrees at 9 bases. This CDR3 is built from 16 residues. CDR1 is LGHNA and CDR2 is YNFKEQ in the germline V gene. V trimming: 2 bases; J trimming: 4 bases; junction bases outside the gene matches: 9. The CDR3 here is CASSQLGLAGMYEQYF. In DNA, the CDR3 is TGTGCCAGCAGCCAACTCGGGCTAGCGGGAATGTACGAGCAGTACTTC.

The chain has TRBV19 and TRBJ1-2; weak D call: TRBD1 (6 bases). The CDR3 totals 14 residues. Trimming took off 7 bases at V and 2 bases at J, with 14 bases between the two ends. Germline assignment: CDR1 LNHDA and CDR2 SQIVND (reference sequence). Written as DNA, the CDR3 is TGTGCCAGTATCGGCAGGGGACGAAACTATGGCTACACCTTC. Protein: CASIGRGRNYGYTF.

This chain connects TRBV6-2 or TRBV6-3 to TRBJ2-3; no reliable D call. Germline V CDR1 and CDR2: MNHEY, SVGEGT. Trimming took 0 bases from V and 2 from J, leaving 9 bases between them. The CDR3 runs to 15 residues. The CDR3 bases are TGTGCCAGCAGTTACTCGCACTCACCCACAGATACGCAGTATTTT. Translating gives CASSYSHSPTDTQYF.

The rearrangement uses TRBV2 and TRBJ1-5, with TRBD1 matching over 7 bases. Germline V gene sequence: CDR1 SNHLY, CDR2 FYNNEI. Trimming at V came to 7 bases and at J to 2 bases, leaving 5 bases not matched to a gene. CDR3 length equals 14 residues. The CDR3 here is CASTVDRGNQPQHF. The CDR3 DNA follows: TGTGCCAGCACCGTAGACAGGGGCAATCAGCCCCAGCATTTT.

The chain carries TRBV11-2 and TRBJ2-7; D unresolved. CDR1 and CDR2 (germline): SGHAT, FQNNGV. This CDR3 has 10 amino acids. The V end was cut by 5 bases, the J end by 7 bases, with 6 bases between. The CDR3 spells CASSHREQYF. In nucleotides, the CDR3 is TGTGCCAGCAGCCATCGGGAGCAGTACTTC. Using reference TRBV11-2 and TRBJ2-7 for the parts outside the CDR3, the full variable domain is EAGVAQSPRYKIIEKRQSVAFWCNPISGHATLYWYQQILGQGPKLLIQFQNNGVVDDSQLPKDRFSAERLKGVDSTLKIQPAKLEDSAVYLCASSHREQYFGPGTRLTVT.

The chain is built from TRBV7-2 and TRBJ2-5, with D tentatively TRBD2 (5 bases). The CDR3 covers 15 residues. Trimming pared 2 bases from V and 2 bases from J, leaving 12 bases between. The germline CDR1 and CDR2 sequences are SGHTA and FQGNSA. The CDR3 reads CASSLNRAAQETQYF. The CDR3 region has the DNA TGTGCCAGCAGCTTAAATCGAGCGGCACAAGAGACCCAGTACTTC. Full variable domain (outside the CDR3, taken from reference TRBV7-2 and TRBJ2-5): GAGVSQSPSNKVTEKGKDVELRCDPISGHTALYWYRQSLGQGLEFLIYFQGNSAPDKSGLPSDRFSAERTGGSVSTLTIQRTQQEDSAVYLCASSLNRAAQETQYFGPGTRLLVL.

This chain joins TRBV11-2 and TRBJ2-3; 8 bases are shared with TRBD2. Germline CDR1 SGHAT, CDR2 FQNNGV. V was clipped by 2 bases and J by 3 bases; unmatched bases: 4. The CDR3 loop spans 15 amino acids. CDR3 in amino acids: CASSLRGGVTDTQYF. In nucleotides, the CDR3 is TGTGCCAGCAGCTTACGGGGGGGCGTAACAGATACGCAGTATTTT. The whole variable domain, filled in from reference TRBV11-2 and TRBJ2-3, reads EAGVAQSPRYKIIEKRQSVAFWCNPISGHATLYWYQQILGQGPKLLIQFQNNGVVDDSQLPKDRFSAERLKGVDSTLKIQPAKLEDSAVYLCASSLRGGVTDTQYFGPGTRLTVL.

This clone was seen a single time. The chain has TRBV11-3 and TRBJ2-5; 13 bases agree with TRBD2. CDR3 size: 15 residues. V trimming: 5 bases; J trimming: 2 bases; junction bases outside the gene matches: 2. Germline CDR1 SGHNT, CDR2 YENEEA. The CDR3 coding sequence is TGTGCCAGCAGCACGGGACTAGCGGGGCAAGAGACCCAGTACTTC. This sequence encodes CASSTGLAGQETQYF.

The V call is TRBV9, the J call TRBJ1-1, with D tentatively TRBD1 (6 bases). Looked up from germline, CDR1 is SGDLS and CDR2 is YYNGEE. This CDR3 region has 14 residues. Trimming removed 3 bases from V and 2 bases from J, with 11 bases in between. CDR3 in DNA: TGTGCCAGCAGCGCCCCGGGACAAAACACTGAAGCTTTCTTT. Translated: CASSAPGQNTEAFF.